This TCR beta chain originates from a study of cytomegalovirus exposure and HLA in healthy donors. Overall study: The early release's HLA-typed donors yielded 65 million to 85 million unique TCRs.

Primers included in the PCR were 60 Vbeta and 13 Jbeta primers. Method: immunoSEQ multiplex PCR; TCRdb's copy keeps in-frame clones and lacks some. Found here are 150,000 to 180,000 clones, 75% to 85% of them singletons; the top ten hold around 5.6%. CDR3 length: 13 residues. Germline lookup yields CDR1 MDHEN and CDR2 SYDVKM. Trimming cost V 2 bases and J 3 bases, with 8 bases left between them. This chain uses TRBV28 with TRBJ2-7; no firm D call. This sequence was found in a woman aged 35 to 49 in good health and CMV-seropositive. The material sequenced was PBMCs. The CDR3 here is CASSLRNSYEQYF. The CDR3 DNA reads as TGTGCCAGCAGTTTACGTAACAGCTACGAGCAGTACTTC.